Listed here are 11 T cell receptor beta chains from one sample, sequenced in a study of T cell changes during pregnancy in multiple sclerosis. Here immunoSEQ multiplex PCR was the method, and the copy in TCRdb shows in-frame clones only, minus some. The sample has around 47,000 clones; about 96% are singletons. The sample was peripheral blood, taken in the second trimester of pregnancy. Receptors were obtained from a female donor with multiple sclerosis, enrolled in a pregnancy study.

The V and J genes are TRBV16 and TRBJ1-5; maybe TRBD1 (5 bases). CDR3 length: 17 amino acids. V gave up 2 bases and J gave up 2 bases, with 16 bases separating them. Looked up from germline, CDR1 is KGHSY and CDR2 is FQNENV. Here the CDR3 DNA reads TGTGCCAGCAGCCAAAAAAAGGAGGGGCCGGGCAATCAGCCCCAGCATTTT. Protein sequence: CASSQKKEGPGNQPQHF.

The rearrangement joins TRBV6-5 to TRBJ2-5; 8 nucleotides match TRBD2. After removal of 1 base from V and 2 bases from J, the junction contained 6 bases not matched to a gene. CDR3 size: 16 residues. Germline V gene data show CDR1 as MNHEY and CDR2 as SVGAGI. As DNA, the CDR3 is TGTGCCAGCAGTTACTGGGGTACGGGGGGGCAAGAGACCCAGTACTTC. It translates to CASSYWGTGGQETQYF.

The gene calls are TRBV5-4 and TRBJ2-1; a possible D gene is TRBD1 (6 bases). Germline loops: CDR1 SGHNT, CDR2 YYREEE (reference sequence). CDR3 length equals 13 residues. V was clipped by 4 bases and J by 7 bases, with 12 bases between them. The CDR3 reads CASSRQALNEQFF. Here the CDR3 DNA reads TGTGCCAGCAGCCGACAGGCGTTGAATGAGCAGTTCTTC.

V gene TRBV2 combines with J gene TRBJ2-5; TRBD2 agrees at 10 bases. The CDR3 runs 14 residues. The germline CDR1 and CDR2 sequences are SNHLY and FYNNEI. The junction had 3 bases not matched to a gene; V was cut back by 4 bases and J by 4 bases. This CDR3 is CASSAASGGETQYF. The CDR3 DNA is TGTGCCAGCAGTGCGGCTAGCGGGGGAGAGACCCAGTACTTC.

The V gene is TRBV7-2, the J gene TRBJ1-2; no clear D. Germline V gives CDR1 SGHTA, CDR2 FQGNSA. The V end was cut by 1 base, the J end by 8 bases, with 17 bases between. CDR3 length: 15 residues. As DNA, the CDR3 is TGTGCCAGCAGCTTAGGAGGGCGTAACAGCAGGGGCTACACCTTC. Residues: CASSLGGRNSRGYTF.

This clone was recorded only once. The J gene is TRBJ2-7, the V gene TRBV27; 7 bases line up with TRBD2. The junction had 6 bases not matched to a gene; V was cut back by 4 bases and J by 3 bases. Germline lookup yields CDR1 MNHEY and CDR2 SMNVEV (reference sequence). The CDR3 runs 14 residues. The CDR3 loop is CASSYAGEGYEQYF. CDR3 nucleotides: TGTGCCAGCAGTTACGCGGGAGAAGGCTACGAGCAGTACTTC.

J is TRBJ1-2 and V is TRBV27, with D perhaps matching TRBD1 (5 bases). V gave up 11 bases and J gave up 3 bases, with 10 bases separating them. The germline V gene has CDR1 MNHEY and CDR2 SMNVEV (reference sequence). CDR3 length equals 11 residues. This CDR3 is CAGGTYYGYTF. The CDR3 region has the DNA TGTGCCGGGGGGACCTACTATGGCTACACCTTC.

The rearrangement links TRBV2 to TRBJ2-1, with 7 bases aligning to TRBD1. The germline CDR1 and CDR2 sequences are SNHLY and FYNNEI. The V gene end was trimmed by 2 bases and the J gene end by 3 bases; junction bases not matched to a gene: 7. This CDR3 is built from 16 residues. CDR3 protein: CASSELGTADYNEQFF. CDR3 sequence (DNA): TGTGCCAGCAGTGAATTGGGGACAGCCGACTACAATGAGCAGTTCTTC.

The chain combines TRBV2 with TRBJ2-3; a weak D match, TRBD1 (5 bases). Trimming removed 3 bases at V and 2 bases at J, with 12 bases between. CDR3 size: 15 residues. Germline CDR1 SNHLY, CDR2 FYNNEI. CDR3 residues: CASSDQGASTDTQYF. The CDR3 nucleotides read TGTGCCAGCAGTGATCAAGGGGCCTCCACAGATACGCAGTATTTT. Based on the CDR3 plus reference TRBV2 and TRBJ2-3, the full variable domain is EPEVTQTPSHQVTQMGQEVILRCVPISNHLYFYWYRQILGQKVEFLVSFYNNEISEKSEIFDDQFSVERPDGSNFTLKIRSTKLEDSAMYFCASSDQGASTDTQYFGPGTRLTVL.

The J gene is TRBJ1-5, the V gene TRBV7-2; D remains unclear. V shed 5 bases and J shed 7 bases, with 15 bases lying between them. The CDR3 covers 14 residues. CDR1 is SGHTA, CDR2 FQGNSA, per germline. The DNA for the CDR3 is TGTGCCAGCAGCCGAGGGCGACCAGAACAGCCCCAGCATTTT. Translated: CASSRGRPEQPQHF.

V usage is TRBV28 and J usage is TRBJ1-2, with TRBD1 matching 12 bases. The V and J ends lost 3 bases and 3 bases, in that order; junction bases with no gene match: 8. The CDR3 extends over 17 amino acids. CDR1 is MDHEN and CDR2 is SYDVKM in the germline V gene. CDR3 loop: CASSLPGTGGGDYGYTF. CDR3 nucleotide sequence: TGTGCCAGCAGTTTGCCGGGGACAGGGGGCGGGGACTATGGCTACACCTTC.